The 6 T cell receptor beta chains below all came from one sample that was sequenced in a study of blood T cells in healthy people across ages. A second PCR, run for roughly 7 to 12 cycles, used a sample-barcoded 5' primer plus a J-beta primer mix. In TCRdb, the 5' RACE reads were re-called with MiXCR into one record per CDR3 protein. This sample has about 1,600,000 distinct CDR3 sequences, with approximately 40% found just once. Sequencing used blood. All receptors come from a woman aged 18-35 years in good health.

V is TRBV2 and J is TRBJ2-5, with TRBD1 matching 7 bases. The V gene's germline CDR1 is SNHLY and CDR2 FYNNEI. After removal of 6 bases from V and 2 bases from J, the junction contained 9 bases not matched to a gene. The CDR3 loop spans 15 amino acids. CDR3 sequence reads: CASRIQGISQETQYF. Here the CDR3 DNA reads TGTGCCAGCAGGATACAGGGGATCTCGCAAGAGACCCAGTACTTC.

This clonotype was detected only a few times. The CDR3 bases are TGCGCCAGTAGGGGCCTAGCGGGGTTGCAAGAGACCCAGTACTTC. Its protein product is CASRGLAGLQETQYF. The chain recombines TRBV4-1 with TRBJ2-5, with 9 bases that match TRBD2. The V segment lost 9 bases and the J segment 2 bases; nucleotides outside the gene matches: 10. The CDR3 consists of 15 residues. Germline CDR1 is MGHRA and CDR2 is YSYEKL.

This clonotype was seen only a few times. The V call is TRBV20-1, the J call TRBJ1-2; D unresolved. Germline V gene lookup returns CDR1 DFQATT and CDR2 SNEGSKA (reference sequence). Deletions cut 3 bases from V and 6 bases from J, with 8 bases between. The CDR3 has 11 amino acids. The DNA of the CDR3 is TGCAGTGCTAGTGGAGGGAATGGCTACACCTTC. This gives the protein CSASGGNGYTF.

This clonotype has just a few counts. The chain uses TRBV2 and TRBJ2-5; D not resolved. The germline gives CDR1 SNHLY, CDR2 FYNNEI. Trimming removed 2 bases from V and 3 bases from J, with 7 bases in between. The CDR3 spans 13 residues. CDR3: CASSEFVKETQYF. The CDR3 bases are TGTGCCAGCAGTGAATTCGTGAAAGAGACCCAGTACTTC.

The rearrangement uses TRBV5-5 and TRBJ1-5, with a tentative D call TRBD1 (5 bases). This CDR3 spans 13 amino acids. V was clipped by 2 bases and J by 7 bases, with 10 bases between them. Germline-derived CDR1 and CDR2 are SGHKS and YYEKEE (reference sequence). For the CDR3, the DNA is TGTGCCAGCAGCTTATTATGGGACCAGCCCCAGCATTTT. It translates to CASSLLWDQPQHF.

The genes are TRBV5-1 and TRBJ1-4; D not resolved. CDR1 and CDR2 from the germline V gene are SGHRS and YFSETQ. The CDR3 extends over 14 amino acids. The germline V and J ends were trimmed by 3 bases and 1 base, with 7 bases remaining between them. This chain's CDR3 is CASSSGGTNEKLFF. The CDR3 coding sequence is TGCGCCAGCAGCTCGGGAGGAACTAATGAAAAACTGTTTTTT.